Presented here are 5 T cell receptor beta chains from one specimen sequenced in a study of T-cell memory formation after mild COVID-19. Via MiXCR, TCRdb re-called the 5' RACE reads, giving one row per CDR3 protein. This sample yields a few hundred thousand distinct CDR3 sequences, of which approximately 9% are seen a single time; around 20% belongs to the top ten. The specimen sequenced was PBMCs or a T cell subset sorted from them (not recorded which). The receptors shown here come from a man between 18 and 35 years old who had mild COVID-19 (a few samples of this study predate the infection). Cell type and time point are not known.

V and J are TRBV7-2 and TRBJ2-7; D remains unclear. There are 16 residues in the CDR3. The ends were cut back, 2 bases at V and 2 bases at J, with 16 bases in the middle. CDR1 is SGHTA, CDR2 FQGNSA, per germline. CDR3: CASSLSAGYPPYEQYV. DNA for the CDR3: TGTGCCAGCAGCTTATCGGCCGGCTACCCTCCCTACGAGCAGTACGTC.

The V call is TRBV6-1, the J call TRBJ2-1; a possible D gene is TRBD1 (6 bases). The CDR3 has 15 amino acids. CDR1 is MNHNS, CDR2 SASEGT, per germline. Trimming took 4 bases from V and 2 from J, leaving 12 bases between them. The CDR3 nucleotides are TGTGCCAGCAGTGCCCTGACAGGCACCTACAATGAGCAGTTCTTC. Its protein product is CASSALTGTYNEQFF.

The chain uses TRBV28 and TRBJ2-3; a possible D gene is TRBD2 (7 bases). CDR1 is MDHEN and CDR2 is SYDVKM in the germline V gene. This CDR3 region has 15 residues. Trimming cost V 6 bases and J 7 bases, with 20 bases left between them. CDR3 protein: CASRGGLAAGNTQYF. The CDR3 coding sequence is TGTGCCAGCAGAGGGGGTCTAGCGGCGGGGAATACGCAGTATTTT.

This clonotype showed up just a few times. V is TRBV5-1 and J is TRBJ2-1; 11 positions match TRBD1. The CDR3 contains 14 residues. J gave up 5 bases and V 4 bases, and 2 bases lay outside the gene matches. Germline V gene data show CDR1 as SGHRS and CDR2 as YFSETQ. CDR3 amino acids: CASSGGQGDNEQFF. DNA for the CDR3: TGCGCCAGCAGCGGGGGACAGGGGGACAATGAGCAGTTCTTC.

This clonotype occurred a few times. The genes are TRBV5-1 and TRBJ1-2; D not certain. The CDR3 length is 14 residues. Looked up from germline, CDR1 is SGHRS and CDR2 is YFSETQ. The V and J ends lost 0 bases and 2 bases respectively, with 8 bases between them. CDR3 sequence: CASSLAGRNYGYTF. DNA of the CDR3: TGCGCCAGCAGCTTGGCAGGACGGAACTATGGCTACACCTTC.